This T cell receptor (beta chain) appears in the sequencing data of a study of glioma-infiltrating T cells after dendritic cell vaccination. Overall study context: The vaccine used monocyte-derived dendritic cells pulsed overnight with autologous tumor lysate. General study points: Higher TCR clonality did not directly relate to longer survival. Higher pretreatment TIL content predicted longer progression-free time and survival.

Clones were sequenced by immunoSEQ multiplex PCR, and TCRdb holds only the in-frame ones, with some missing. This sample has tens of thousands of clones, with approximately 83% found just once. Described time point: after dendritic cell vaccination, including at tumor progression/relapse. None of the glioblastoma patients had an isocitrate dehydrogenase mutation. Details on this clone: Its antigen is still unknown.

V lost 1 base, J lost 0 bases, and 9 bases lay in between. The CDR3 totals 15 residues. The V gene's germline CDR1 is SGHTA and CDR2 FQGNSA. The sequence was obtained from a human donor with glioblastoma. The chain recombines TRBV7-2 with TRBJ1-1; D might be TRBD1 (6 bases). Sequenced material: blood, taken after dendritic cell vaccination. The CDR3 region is CASSLEGDMNTEAFF. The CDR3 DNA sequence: TGTGCCAGCAGCTTAGAGGGGGATATGAACACTGAAGCTTTCTTT.